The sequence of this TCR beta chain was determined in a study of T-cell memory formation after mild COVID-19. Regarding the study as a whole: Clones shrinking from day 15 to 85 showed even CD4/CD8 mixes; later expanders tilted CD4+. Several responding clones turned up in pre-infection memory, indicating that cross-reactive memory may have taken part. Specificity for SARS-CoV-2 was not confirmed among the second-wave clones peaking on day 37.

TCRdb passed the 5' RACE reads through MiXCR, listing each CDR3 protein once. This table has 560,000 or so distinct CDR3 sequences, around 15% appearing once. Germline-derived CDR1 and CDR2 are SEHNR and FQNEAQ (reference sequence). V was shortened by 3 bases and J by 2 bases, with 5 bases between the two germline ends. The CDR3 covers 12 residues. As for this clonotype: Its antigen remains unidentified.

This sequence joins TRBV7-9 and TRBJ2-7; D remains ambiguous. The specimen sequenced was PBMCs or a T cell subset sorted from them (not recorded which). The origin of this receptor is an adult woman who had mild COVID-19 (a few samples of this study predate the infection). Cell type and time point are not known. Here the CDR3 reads CASSFPTYEQYF. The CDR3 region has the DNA TGTGCCAGCAGCTTCCCGACCTACGAGCAGTACTTC. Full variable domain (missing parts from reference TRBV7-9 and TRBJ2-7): DTGVSQNPRHKITKRGQNVTFRCDPISEHNRLYWYRQTLGQGPEFLTYFQNEAQLEKSRLLSDRFSAERPKGSFSTLEIQRTEQGDSAMYLCASSFPTYEQYFGPGTRLTVT.